The 17 T cell receptor beta chains reported below all come from one sample, sequenced in a study of shared clonotypes between healthy human individuals. Generated by immunoSEQ multiplex PCR, the TCRdb table keeps only in-frame clones and is missing some. The table has about 2.1 million clones, 93% seen once. Terminally differentiated effector memory CD45RA+ cells were excluded by CCR7 positive selection of CD45RO-negative cells. The sample was naive CD8+ T cells from PBMCs. These receptors were collected from a man in his late teens or twenties in good health. Some clones in this sample may be carry-over from other donors' samples.

The chain is built from TRBV9 and TRBJ1-1; 8 bases fit TRBD1. Germline assignment: CDR1 SGDLS and CDR2 YYNGEE. The CDR3 runs to 17 residues. The trim removed 0 bases at V and 0 bases at J, leaving 7 bases unmatched. The DNA for the CDR3 is TGTGCCAGCAGCGTAGTTCAGGGGGCGCCTATGAACACTGAAGCTTTCTTT. Translated, it gives CASSVVQGAPMNTEAFF.

The V call is TRBV7-8, the J call TRBJ2-7; D call uncertain. With 1 base removed from V and 6 bases from J, the gap between germline ends came to 13 bases. This CDR3 region has 14 residues. Germline-derived CDR1 and CDR2 are SGHVS and FQNEAQ. The CDR3 region is CASSLGDVAAEQYF. CDR3 DNA: TGTGCCAGCAGCTTAGGGGATGTGGCGGCCGAGCAGTACTTC.

This clone was seen a few times. Distinct nucleotide sequences in the sample also encode this CDR3. V usage is TRBV6-5 and J usage is TRBJ2-7; no firm D call. CDR3 length: 11 amino acids. Germline CDR1 and CDR2: MNHEY and SVGAGI. Trimming took 6 bases from V and 3 from J, leaving 6 bases between them. CDR3 DNA sequence: TGTGCCAGCAGGGCGGACTACGAGCAGTACTTC. Encoded protein: CASRADYEQYF.

The chain recombines TRBV5-5 with TRBJ1-1; weak D call: TRBD1 (5 bases). Per the germline V gene, CDR1 is SGHKS and CDR2 is YYEKEE (reference sequence). The CDR3 runs to 14 residues. V was shortened by 4 bases and J by 4 bases, with 14 bases between the two germline ends. The CDR3 DNA follows: TGTGCCAGCAGCCTTCATCGGGACGGCACTGAAGCTTTCTTT. Translated: CASSLHRDGTEAFF.

The DNA of the CDR3 is TGCGCCAGCAGCTGGACTAGGGCAGATACGCAGTATTTT. It yields the protein CASSWTRADTQYF. V usage is TRBV4-3 and J usage is TRBJ2-3, with 7 nucleotides matching TRBD2. V dropped 5 bases and J dropped 4; count of bases not matched to a gene: 3. From germline, CDR1 is LGHNA and CDR2 YSLEER. This CDR3 region has 13 residues.

This chain connects TRBV5-6 to TRBJ1-2, with D possibly being TRBD1 (6 bases). From germline, CDR1 is SGHDT and CDR2 YYEEEE. The V end was cut by 7 bases, the J end by 4 bases, with 14 bases between. The CDR3 extends over 13 amino acids. The CDR3 spells CASAYDRIYGYTF. DNA for the CDR3: TGTGCCAGCGCTTATGACAGGATCTATGGCTACACCTTC.

DNA of the CDR3: TGTGCCAGCAGCGTAGTTCCGACAGGGAAAACAGATACGCAGTATTTT. This translates into CASSVVPTGKTDTQYF. The chain is built from TRBV9 and TRBJ2-3, with 7 bases that match TRBD1. Germline V CDR1 and CDR2: SGDLS, YYNGEE. Trimming at V came to 0 bases and at J to 3 bases, leaving 7 bases not matched to a gene. This CDR3 spans 16 amino acids.

Comments on this clone: It is unclear where the CDR3 begins or ends on the DNA, so no DNA is shown, and the CDR3 is as TCRdb lists it. The J gene is TRBJ2-7, the V gene TRBV5-6; TRBD1 was called by the table and not checked on the DNA. The germline V gene encodes CDR1 SGHDT and CDR2 YYEEEE. The CDR3 extends over 12 residues, inclusive of both ends. CDR3 amino acids: CASSFGQGTLYF.

The chain is built from TRBV7-2 and TRBJ2-2; D possibly matches TRBD1 or TRBD2 (5 bases each). The V end was cut by 5 bases, the J end by 2 bases, with 15 bases between. Germline V gene data show CDR1 as SGHTA and CDR2 as FQGNSA. The CDR3 extends over 16 amino acids. Here the CDR3 reads CASSTRDPANTGELFF. CDR3 nucleotides: TGTGCCAGCAGCACCCGGGACCCGGCCAACACCGGGGAGCTGTTTTTT.

The gene calls are TRBV5-8 and TRBJ2-6, with D uncertain. The germline CDR1 and CDR2 sequences are SGHTS and YDEGEE. The V end was cut by 6 bases, the J end by 0 bases, with 10 bases between. The CDR3 contains 15 residues. CDR3 residues: CASTHPSSGANVLTF. CDR3 coding DNA: TGTGCCAGCACCCACCCTAGCTCTGGGGCCAACGTCCTGACTTTC.

The rearrangement links TRBV7-6 to TRBJ1-6; D is ambiguous. V lost 2 bases and J 0 bases, leaving 8 bases between the germline ends. This CDR3 region has 16 residues. CDR1 and CDR2 (germline): SGHVS, FNYEAQ. In nucleotides, the CDR3 is TGTGCCAGCAGCTTATACCGGAGCTCCTATAATTCACCCCTCCACTTT. As protein: CASSLYRSSYNSPLHF.

This rearrangement joins TRBV6-1 to TRBJ2-5; 10 nucleotides agree with TRBD2. Per germline, CDR1 MNHNS and CDR2 SASEGT. CDR3 length: 17 amino acids. Germline trimming cut 3 bases from V and 5 bases from J; bases unmatched to any gene: 12. The CDR3 is CASSEGTSVKPWETQYF. The CDR3 nucleotides read TGTGCCAGCAGTGAGGGGACTAGCGTCAAACCCTGGGAGACCCAGTACTTC.

The chain joins TRBV9 to TRBJ2-1; D call uncertain. V dropped 2 bases and J dropped 3 bases, with 9 bases sitting between them. The CDR3 consists of 14 residues. The V gene's germline CDR1 is SGDLS and CDR2 YYNGEE. This CDR3 is CASSVEWGYNEQFF. CDR3 DNA: TGTGCCAGCAGCGTTGAGTGGGGCTACAATGAGCAGTTCTTC.

The rearrangement uses TRBV7-9 and TRBJ2-7, with 7 bases matching TRBD1. The CDR3 spans 15 residues. Germline V gives CDR1 SEHNR, CDR2 FQNEAQ (reference sequence). V lost 3 bases to trimming and J lost 0 bases; unmatched junction nucleotides: 5. The CDR3 region has the DNA TGTGCCAGCAGCTTCGGACAGGCCAACTCCTACGAGCAGTACTTC. Encoded protein: CASSFGQANSYEQYF.

The chain uses TRBV4-1 and TRBJ2-7; 10 bases agree with TRBD1. Trimming removed 3 bases from V and 4 bases from J; junction bases left unmatched: 9. Germline V gives CDR1 MGHRA, CDR2 YSYEKL. The CDR3 has 16 amino acids. The CDR3, as DNA: TGCGCCAGCAGCCAGGGACGACAGGGGGCGAAGTACGAGCAGTACTTC. It specifies CASSQGRQGAKYEQYF.

This sequence joins TRBV5-4 and TRBJ1-5; D might be TRBD1 (6 bases). V lost 3 bases, J lost 0 bases, and 10 bases lay in between. This CDR3 comprises 15 residues. Germline V gene sequence: CDR1 SGHNT, CDR2 YYREEE (reference sequence). The CDR3 nucleotides read TGTGCCAGCAGCTCAGGGACAAGTAGCAATCAGCCCCAGCATTTT. The encoded protein is CASSSGTSSNQPQHF.

The V call is TRBV2, the J call TRBJ2-5, with TRBD2 as a possible D gene (5 bases). CDR3 length equals 15 residues. CDR1 SNHLY and CDR2 FYNNEI come from the germline V gene. Between the trimmed V and J ends, which lost 6 bases and 0 bases, there was a span of 14 bases. The CDR3 nucleotides are TGTGCCAGCAGAACGAGGGAAAGAAACCAAGAGACCCAGTACTTC. It encodes CASRTRERNQETQYF.